These 5 T cell receptor beta chains came from one sample sequenced in a study of blood T cell repertoires in COVID-19. Only in-frame clones appear in the TCRdb table, and some are missing; sequencing was by immunoSEQ multiplex PCR. The table has some 160,000 clones, around three quarters seen once. The sequenced sample was peripheral blood. The origin of the receptors is a man in his 60s with acute or convalescent COVID-19.

The V call is TRBV28, the J call TRBJ2-7; D perhaps matches TRBD1 (5 bases). The CDR3 covers 14 residues. Looked up from germline, CDR1 is MDHEN and CDR2 is SYDVKM. Trimming pared 8 bases from V and 4 bases from J, leaving 18 bases between. CDR3 residues: CASRLTGPTYEQYF. The DNA of the CDR3 is TGTGCCAGCCGCCTTACAGGCCCCACATACGAGCAGTACTTC.

V and J are TRBV6-2 or TRBV6-3 and TRBJ1-5, with TRBD1 matching 9 bases. CDR1 is MNHEY, CDR2 SVGEGT, per germline. Trimming took 2 bases from V and 6 from J; bases not matched to a gene: 5. The CDR3 is 15 amino acids. In nucleotides, the CDR3 is TGTGCCAGCAGTTACGGAGACAGGGGGACTCAGCCCCAGCATTTT. It yields the protein CASSYGDRGTQPQHF.

The CDR3 DNA reads TGTGCCAGTAGTAGGGCAGTCCCCACAGATACGCAGTATTTT. It translates to CASSRAVPTDTQYF. The chain carries TRBV19 and TRBJ2-3; D is unresolved. Germline V CDR1 and CDR2: LNHDA, SQIVND (reference sequence). The CDR3 contains 14 residues. V gave up 4 bases and J gave up 2 bases, with 10 bases separating them.

The V gene is TRBV4-1, the J gene TRBJ2-4, with 8 bases lining up with TRBD2. Germline CDR1 reads MGHRA; CDR2 reads YSYEKL. CDR3 length: 15 amino acids. The V segment lost 2 bases and the J segment 5 bases; nucleotides outside the gene matches: 5. CDR3 sequence: CASSQFGLAENIQYF. DNA for the CDR3: TGCGCCAGCAGCCAATTCGGACTAGCTGAAAACATTCAGTACTTC.

The V gene is TRBV7-2, the J gene TRBJ1-3, with D unresolved. The germline V gene encodes CDR1 SGHTA and CDR2 FQGNSA. Trimming shortened V by 4 bases and J by 4 bases, and 8 bases separated the two germline ends. The CDR3 extends over 13 amino acids. CDR3 sequence reads: CASSSQTGNTIYF. CDR3 DNA sequence: TGTGCCAGCAGCTCCCAGACAGGAAACACCATATATTTT.